A single sample is the source of the 17 T cell receptor beta chains below, sequenced in a study of blood T cell repertoires in COVID-19. TCRdb's table, derived via immunoSEQ multiplex PCR, lists solely in-frame clones and lacks some. The sample lists roughly 400,000 clones; about 86% were seen once. The sequenced sample consisted of PBMCs or T cells enriched from blood (not recorded which). All receptors derive from a woman in her fifties or sixties who had recovered from COVID-19.

V is TRBV12-3 or TRBV12-4 and J is TRBJ1-5; 7 bases are a match to TRBD1. V shed 8 bases, J shed 6 bases, and the junction held 7 bases outside the gene matches. This CDR3 has 13 amino acids. The CDR3 nucleotides are TGTGCCAGCCAACAGGGGCTAGGTCAGCCCCAGCATTTT. As protein: CASQQGLGQPQHF.

This chain uses TRBV5-6 with TRBJ1-2; maybe TRBD1 (6 bases). CDR3 length equals 14 residues. With 2 bases removed from V and 3 bases from J, the gap between germline ends came to 11 bases. CDR1 and CDR2 (germline): SGHDT, YYEEEE. The CDR3 sequence: CASSLGQTYYGYTF. The CDR3 coding sequence is TGTGCCAGCAGCTTAGGACAGACCTACTATGGCTACACCTTC.

The V and J genes are TRBV20-1 and TRBJ1-2, with D possibly matching TRBD1 (6 bases). V lost 5 bases and J 6 bases, leaving 7 bases between the germline ends. CDR3 length equals 10 residues. In germline, CDR1 is DFQATT, CDR2 SNEGSKA (reference sequence). The DNA for the CDR3 is TGCAGTGCTGGGGGCAATGGCTACACCTTC. Translated, it gives CSAGGNGYTF.

V is TRBV7-2 and J is TRBJ1-1; D may be TRBD1 (6 bases). The V and J ends lost 5 bases and 3 bases respectively, with 13 bases between them. This CDR3 region has 14 residues. In germline, CDR1 is SGHTA, CDR2 FQGNSA. The CDR3 nucleotides read TGTGCCAGCAGCCCACGAGGGGGAGACACTGAAGCTTTCTTT. Amino acid sequence: CASSPRGGDTEAFF.

The chain combines TRBV30 with TRBJ1-2, with D unclear. This CDR3 contains 13 residues. The V end lost 0 bases, the J end lost 8 bases, and 13 bases lay between the germline ends. Germline V gene sequence: CDR1 GTSNPN, CDR2 SVGIG (reference sequence). This chain's CDR3 is CAWSVRQAGGYTF. Here the CDR3 DNA reads TGTGCCTGGAGTGTGCGGCAAGCGGGAGGCTACACCTTC.

The rearrangement uses TRBV28 and TRBJ1-2; 10 positions match TRBD1. The V gene's germline CDR1 is MDHEN and CDR2 SYDVKM. This CDR3 region has 16 residues. V lost 5 bases to trimming and J lost 1 base; unmatched junction nucleotides: 7. This CDR3 is CASSRRQGAGNYGYTF. CDR3 sequence (DNA): TGTGCCAGCAGTCGTAGACAGGGGGCGGGTAACTATGGCTACACCTTC.

V is TRBV2 and J is TRBJ2-1; 8 bases map to TRBD2. The CDR3 sequence is 14 residues long. Germline V lookup: CDR1 SNHLY, CDR2 FYNNEI. J gave up 8 bases and V 8 bases, and 11 bases lay outside the gene matches. The chain's CDR3 is CASPKGLAPDEQFF. CDR3 bases: TGTGCCAGCCCCAAAGGACTAGCTCCCGATGAGCAGTTCTTC.

The chain is built from TRBV30 and TRBJ2-2; 7 nucleotides line up with TRBD2. CDR3 length: 15 residues. J was trimmed by 3 bases and V by 3 bases; bases with no gene match: 7. Germline CDR1 reads GTSNPN; CDR2 reads SVGIG (reference sequence). The CDR3 region is CAWRMEGGYTGELFF. The CDR3 DNA is TGTGCCTGGAGGATGGAGGGAGGGTACACCGGGGAGCTGTTTTTT.

This rearrangement joins TRBV11-2 to TRBJ1-5; TRBD1 matches at 9 bases. The germline V gene has CDR1 SGHAT and CDR2 FQNNGV. This CDR3 spans 15 amino acids. With 6 bases clipped from V and 6 bases from J, the junction kept 9 bases outside the gene matches. CDR3 DNA: TGTGCCAGCAGTCTGGACAGGGGTATAGGTCAGCCCCAGCATTTT. Encoded protein: CASSLDRGIGQPQHF.

The J gene is TRBJ2-2, the V gene TRBV11-2; TRBD2 matches 7 bases. The V and J ends lost 3 bases and 5 bases, in that order; junction bases with no gene match: 6. Germline V gives CDR1 SGHAT, CDR2 FQNNGV. The CDR3 is 15 amino acids. The CDR3 sequence: CASSFPAGDTGELFF. CDR3 coding DNA: TGTGCCAGCAGCTTTCCGGCGGGGGATACCGGGGAGCTGTTTTTT.

The rearrangement links TRBV6-2 or TRBV6-3 to TRBJ2-3; D is uncertain. With 0 bases removed from V and 7 bases from J, the gap between germline ends came to 5 bases. CDR3 length: 12 amino acids. Per the germline V gene, CDR1 is MNHEY and CDR2 is SVGEGT. The CDR3 nucleotides are TGTGCCAGCAGTTACTCGACAAATACGCAGTATTTT. This codes for CASSYSTNTQYF.

This clone was seen a single time. The rearrangement uses TRBV4-2 and TRBJ1-4; 7 nucleotides align to TRBD1. CDR1 and CDR2 from the germline V gene are LGHNA and YNFKEQ. Unmatched junction bases numbered 2, after V lost 0 bases and J lost 4 bases. The CDR3 covers 15 residues. The CDR3 region has the DNA TGTGCCAGCAGCCAAGAACAGGGGATTAATGAAAAACTGTTTTTT. Amino acid sequence: CASSQEQGINEKLFF.

The rearrangement joins TRBV7-8 to TRBJ1-2; D call uncertain. CDR3 length: 14 residues. V was cut by 4 bases and J by 4 bases, with 13 bases left in between. The V gene's germline CDR1 is SGHVS and CDR2 FQNEAQ. The CDR3 coding sequence is TGTGCCAGCAGCTCCCGAGGGTTTGGCTATGGCTACACCTTC. Translating it yields CASSSRGFGYGYTF.

The V gene is TRBV6-5, the J gene TRBJ2-2; 7 bases align to TRBD1. J was trimmed by 6 bases and V by 8 bases; bases with no gene match: 12. Germline V CDR1 and CDR2: MNHEY, SVGAGI. The CDR3 contains 15 residues. The CDR3 sequence is CASGAGTVGAGELFF. DNA of the CDR3: TGTGCCAGCGGGGCCGGGACAGTGGGTGCCGGGGAGCTGTTTTTT.

This clone was seen a single time. The chain couples TRBV3-1 (or the pseudogene TRBV3-2) to TRBJ1-2; unclear D gene. The V end was cut by 1 base, the J end by 3 bases, with 15 bases between. This CDR3 has 16 amino acids. Germline loops: CDR1 LGHDT, CDR2 YNNKEL (reference sequence). DNA of the CDR3: TGTGCCAGCAGCCAAGGGCGGCCCTCCGGGGACTATGGCTACACCTTC. Protein product: CASSQGRPSGDYGYTF.

For the CDR3, the DNA is TGTGCCTGGAGTGTACGGACAGGCGGCCAGCCCCAGCATTTT. Encoded protein: CAWSVRTGGQPQHF. The rearrangement links TRBV30 to TRBJ1-5; TRBD1 aligns across 7 bases. V gave up 0 bases and J gave up 7 bases; unmatched junction bases: 6. Germline CDR1 reads GTSNPN; CDR2 reads SVGIG (reference sequence). CDR3 length: 14 amino acids.

The J gene is TRBJ1-2, the V gene TRBV7-2; the D gene is possibly TRBD1 (5 bases). This CDR3 has 12 residues. The germline V gene encodes CDR1 SGHTA and CDR2 FQGNSA. Trimming left V 5 bases short and J 7 bases short, with 11 bases between. DNA of the CDR3: TGTGCCAGCAGCGACTCCAGGGTTGGCTACACCTTC. This sequence encodes CASSDSRVGYTF.